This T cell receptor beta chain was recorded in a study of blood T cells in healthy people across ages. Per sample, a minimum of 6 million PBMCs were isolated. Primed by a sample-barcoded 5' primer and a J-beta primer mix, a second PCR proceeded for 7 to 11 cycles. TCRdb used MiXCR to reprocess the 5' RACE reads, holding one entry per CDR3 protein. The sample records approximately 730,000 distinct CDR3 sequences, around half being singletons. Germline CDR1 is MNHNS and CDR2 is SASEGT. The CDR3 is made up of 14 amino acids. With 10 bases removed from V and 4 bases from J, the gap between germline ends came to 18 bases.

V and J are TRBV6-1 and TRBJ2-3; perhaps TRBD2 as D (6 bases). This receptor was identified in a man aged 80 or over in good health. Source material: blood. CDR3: CATRGLTGADTQYF. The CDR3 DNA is TGTGCCACTCGGGGCCTTACGGGGGCAGATACGCAGTATTTT.